What follows are 19 T cell receptor beta chains derived from one specimen sequenced in a study of T cell responses to AZD1222 COVID-19 vaccine. Sequencing used immunoSEQ multiplex PCR; TCRdb keeps in-frame clones, though not all of them. This table has 95,000 to 100,000 clones, approximately 84% appearing once. Specimen: peripheral blood, collected 28 days after the second AZD1222 dose. The origin of the receptors is an adult who received the AZD1222 COVID-19 vaccine.

The chain joins TRBV5-4 to TRBJ2-3; TRBD1 is a possible D gene (6 bases). The CDR3 runs 15 residues. Trimming removed 3 bases at V and 1 base at J, with 12 bases between. Germline values: CDR1 SGHNT, CDR2 YYREEE (reference sequence). The CDR3 nucleotides read TGTGCCAGCAGCTACAGGGCAGAGGGCACAGATACGCAGTATTTT. It codes for CASSYRAEGTDTQYF.

The J gene is TRBJ1-6, the V gene TRBV11-2; 7 bases map to TRBD1. V gave up 4 bases and J gave up 8 bases; unmatched junction bases: 11. The germline CDR1 and CDR2 sequences are SGHAT and FQNNGV. The CDR3 covers 16 residues. CDR3 bases: TGTGCCAGCAGCTCCCTCCGGGGCAGGGGGTATTCACCCCTCCACTTT. The encoded protein is CASSSLRGRGYSPLHF.

This sequence joins TRBV3-1 (or the pseudogene TRBV3-2) and TRBJ1-4; D remains unclear. The V end lost 2 bases, the J end lost 7 bases, and 14 bases lay between the germline ends. Germline lookup yields CDR1 LGHDT and CDR2 YNNKEL (reference sequence). This CDR3 is built from 15 residues. CDR3 nucleotide sequence: TGTGCCAGCAGCCAAAATTTCGGGTCAGGTGAAAAACTGTTTTTT. It is translated as CASSQNFGSGEKLFF.

The chain couples TRBV12-5 to TRBJ2-2, with D perhaps TRBD2 (6 bases). V lost 0 bases, J lost 5 bases, and 13 bases lay in between. CDR3 length equals 16 residues. Germline V gene data show CDR1 as LGHNT and CDR2 as FRNRAP. DNA for the CDR3: TGTGCTAGTGGTTTGGTATGGAGGGGTAGTACCGGGGAGCTGTTTTTT. It encodes CASGLVWRGSTGELFF.

This chain links TRBV5-1 with TRBJ2-7; 8 positions match TRBD1. After removal of 3 bases from V and 4 bases from J, the junction contained 9 bases not matched to a gene. CDR3 size: 15 residues. Germline loops: CDR1 SGHRS, CDR2 YFSETQ. The CDR3 loop is CASSYRTGSSYEQYF. The CDR3 DNA reads as TGCGCCAGCAGCTATAGGACAGGGTCGTCGTACGAGCAGTACTTC.

The chain couples TRBV6-2 or TRBV6-3 to TRBJ2-7, with D possibly TRBD1 on 6 matching bases. This CDR3 has 15 residues. The V end was cut by 4 bases, the J end by 6 bases, with 19 bases between. Looked up from germline, CDR1 is MNHEY and CDR2 is SVGEGT. The CDR3 DNA reads TGTGCCAGCAGTTGGGTAGGGGGACAACTGAGCGAGCAGTACTTC. This translates into CASSWVGGQLSEQYF.

The rearrangement uses TRBV4-3 and TRBJ1-2; TRBD1 might be the D (6 bases). The CDR3 runs 16 residues. Trimming removed 0 bases at V and 0 bases at J, with 11 bases between. Germline V gene sequence: CDR1 LGHNA, CDR2 YSLEER. The CDR3 coding sequence is TGCGCCAGCAGCCAAGAACACAGGGTAGCTAACTATGGCTACACCTTC. It codes for CASSQEHRVANYGYTF.

The V gene is TRBV3-1 (or the pseudogene TRBV3-2), the J gene TRBJ1-4; D is uncertain. The germline gives CDR1 LGHDT, CDR2 YNNKEL (reference sequence). V lost 4 bases, J lost 8 bases, and 14 bases lay in between. The CDR3 runs to 14 residues. The CDR3 sequence: CASSPNYSREKLFF. Here the CDR3 DNA reads TGTGCCAGCAGCCCCAATTACTCAAGGGAAAAACTGTTTTTT.

The gene calls are TRBV28 and TRBJ2-1, with D perhaps matching TRBD2 (6 bases). The CDR3 contains 15 residues. Per germline, CDR1 MDHEN and CDR2 SYDVKM. V gave up 9 bases and J gave up 3 bases, with 18 bases separating them. In DNA form, the CDR3 reads TGTGCCAGTTCCAGGAGCGGGTGGGTCTACAATGAGCAGTTCTTC. Its translation: CASSRSGWVYNEQFF.

The count of this clone is one. V and J are TRBV5-6 and TRBJ1-3, with a tentative D call TRBD1 (6 bases). With 1 base removed from V and 0 bases from J, the gap between germline ends came to 14 bases. The CDR3 loop spans 17 amino acids. CDR1 is SGHDT and CDR2 is YYEEEE in the germline V gene. CDR3 nucleotides: TGTGCCAGCAGCTTGTTGGACAGAGTTCTCTCTGGAAACACCATATATTTT. Translated, it gives CASSLLDRVLSGNTIYF.

This chain uses TRBV5-1 with TRBJ2-1, with a weak D call TRBD2 (5 bases). Between the trimmed V and J ends, which lost 4 bases and 8 bases, there was a span of 16 bases. Germline values: CDR1 SGHRS, CDR2 YFSETQ. This CDR3 has 14 amino acids. CDR3 residues: CASSPGGGRDEQFF. The CDR3, as DNA: TGCGCCAGCAGCCCCGGAGGAGGAAGAGATGAGCAGTTCTTC.

This sequence joins TRBV9 and TRBJ1-3, with D tentatively TRBD1 (5 bases). V was trimmed by 3 bases and J by 4 bases, leaving 11 bases between them. The CDR3 sequence is 14 residues long. Germline V gene sequence: CDR1 SGDLS, CDR2 YYNGEE. The CDR3 is CASSDGRAGNTIYF. In nucleotides, the CDR3 is TGTGCCAGCAGCGACGGCAGGGCAGGAAACACCATATATTTT.

The chain couples TRBV28 to TRBJ1-2; D gene uncertain. This CDR3 has 13 amino acids. V lost 8 bases and J 5 bases, leaving 15 bases between the germline ends. CDR1 and CDR2 (germline): MDHEN, SYDVKM. CDR3 sequence (DNA): TGTGCCAGCGGGGTCAGTGCTTTATATGGCTACACCTTC. Translating it yields CASGVSALYGYTF.

The chain combines TRBV27 with TRBJ1-4; D is possibly TRBD1 (5 bases). This CDR3 spans 13 amino acids. Per germline, CDR1 MNHEY and CDR2 SMNVEV (reference sequence). V was trimmed by 5 bases and J by 8 bases, leaving 12 bases between them. CDR3 in amino acids: CASSKSGPEKLFF. Here the CDR3 DNA reads TGTGCCAGCAGTAAGTCAGGGCCCGAAAAACTGTTTTTT.

The gene calls are TRBV7-9 and TRBJ2-7; unclear D gene. The V and J ends lost 2 bases and 6 bases respectively, with 14 bases between them. The V gene's germline CDR1 is SEHNR and CDR2 FQNEAQ (reference sequence). This CDR3 spans 14 amino acids. The CDR3 region has the DNA TGTGCCAGCAGCTTATTAGGGCAGGCAGGCGAGCAGTACTTC. This codes for CASSLLGQAGEQYF.

The V and J genes are TRBV2 and TRBJ1-5; 8 nucleotides line up with TRBD1. CDR3 length equals 14 residues. With 5 bases clipped from V and 7 bases from J, the junction kept 7 bases outside the gene matches. CDR1 is SNHLY, CDR2 FYNNEI, per germline. Here the CDR3 reads CASSPDRVGQPQHF. Here the CDR3 DNA reads TGTGCCAGCAGTCCGGACAGGGTGGGGCAGCCCCAGCATTTT.

The chain uses TRBV6-1 and TRBJ2-1; tentative D call: TRBD2 (6 bases). Trimming shortened V by 3 bases and J by 6 bases, and 12 bases separated the two germline ends. The germline V gene has CDR1 MNHNS and CDR2 SASEGT. The CDR3 runs 14 residues. CDR3 residues: CASSETRGSNEQFF. In nucleotides, the CDR3 is TGTGCCAGCAGTGAGACTAGAGGCTCCAATGAGCAGTTCTTC.

The rearrangement links TRBV27 to TRBJ2-6; no clear D gene. CDR1 and CDR2 from the germline V gene are MNHEY and SMNVEV (reference sequence). V gave up 8 bases and J gave up 3 bases, with 8 bases separating them. This CDR3 contains 13 residues. The DNA for the CDR3 is TGTGCCAGCTCCCCGAGTGGGGCCAACGTCCTGACTTTC. Amino acids: CASSPSGANVLTF. Together with reference TRBV27 and TRBJ2-6, the CDR3 gives the full variable domain: EAQVTQNPRYLITVTGKKLTVTCSQNMNHEYMSWYRQDPGLGLRQIYYSMNVEVTDKGDVPEGYKVSRKEKRNFPLILESPSPNQTSLYFCASSPSGANVLTFGAGSRLTVL.

The V gene is TRBV6-5, the J gene TRBJ2-1, with D possibly TRBD2 on 6 matching bases. Trimming removed 7 bases from V and 4 bases from J, with 11 bases in between. CDR1 MNHEY and CDR2 SVGAGI come from the germline V gene. The CDR3 is made up of 13 amino acids. The CDR3 sequence: CASNGGVYNEQFF. In DNA, the CDR3 is TGTGCCAGCAACGGGGGAGTGTACAATGAGCAGTTCTTC.